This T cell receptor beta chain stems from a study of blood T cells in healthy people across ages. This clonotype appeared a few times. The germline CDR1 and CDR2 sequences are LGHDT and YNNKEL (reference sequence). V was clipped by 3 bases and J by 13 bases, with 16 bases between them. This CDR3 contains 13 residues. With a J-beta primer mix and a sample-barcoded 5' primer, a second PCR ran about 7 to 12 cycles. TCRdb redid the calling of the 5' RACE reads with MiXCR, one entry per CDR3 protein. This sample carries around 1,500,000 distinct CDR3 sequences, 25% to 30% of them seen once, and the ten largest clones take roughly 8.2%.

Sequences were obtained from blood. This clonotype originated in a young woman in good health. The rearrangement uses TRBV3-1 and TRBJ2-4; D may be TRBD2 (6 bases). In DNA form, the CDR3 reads TGTGCCAGCAGCCACAGCGGGTCGAATGAGCAGTACTTC. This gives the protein CASSHSGSNEQYF.